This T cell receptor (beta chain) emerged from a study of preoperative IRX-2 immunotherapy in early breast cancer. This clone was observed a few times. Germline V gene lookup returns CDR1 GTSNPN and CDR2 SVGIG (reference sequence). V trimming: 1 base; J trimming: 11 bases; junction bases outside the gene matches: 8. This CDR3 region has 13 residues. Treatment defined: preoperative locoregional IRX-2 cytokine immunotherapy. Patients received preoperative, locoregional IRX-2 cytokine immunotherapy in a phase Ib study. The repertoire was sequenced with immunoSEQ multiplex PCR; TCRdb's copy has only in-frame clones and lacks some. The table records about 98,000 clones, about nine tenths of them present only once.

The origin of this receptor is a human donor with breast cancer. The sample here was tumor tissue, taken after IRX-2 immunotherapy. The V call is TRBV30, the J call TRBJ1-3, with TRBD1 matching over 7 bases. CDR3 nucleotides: TGTGCCTGGAGTGGACAGGGAAGTTCTTCCATATATTTT. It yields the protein CAWSGQGSSSIYF.